These 21 T cell receptor beta chains share one sample of origin, sequenced in a study of graft-versus-host responses after intestinal transplantation. The antigens of these receptors remain unknown. The method was immunoSEQ multiplex PCR; TCRdb's version includes in-frame clones alone and lacks a portion of them. The table includes 85,000 to 95,000 clones, approximately 94% detected once. The sample in question was unstimulated CD8+ T cells sorted from spleen or lymph node cells, obtained before intestinal transplant. These TCRs come from a human donor who received an intestinal transplant.

J is TRBJ1-2 and V is TRBV6-6, with D perhaps matching TRBD1 (5 bases). V shed 6 bases and J shed 4 bases, with 12 bases lying between them. CDR3 size: 13 residues. Germline V lookup: CDR1 MNHNY, CDR2 SVGAGI (reference sequence). The CDR3 DNA reads TGTGCCAGCAGGACTGTCGACAGCTATGGCTACACCTTC. It codes for CASRTVDSYGYTF.

The chain carries TRBV6-5 and TRBJ1-6; 9 positions match TRBD1. J gave up 6 bases and V 6 bases, and 3 bases lay outside the gene matches. Germline CDR1 is MNHEY and CDR2 is SVGAGI. The CDR3 totals 14 residues. DNA of the CDR3: TGTGCCAGCAGCGGGACAGGGAGTAATTCACCCCTCCACTTT. It yields the protein CASSGTGSNSPLHF.

The gene calls are TRBV11-2 and TRBJ2-1; TRBD2 matches 12 bases. The CDR3 is made up of 17 amino acids. Germline V CDR1 and CDR2: SGHAT, FQNNGV. With 1 base clipped from V and 8 bases from J, the junction kept 9 bases outside the gene matches. The CDR3 reads CASSLGRLAGVPDEQFF. CDR3 coding DNA: TGTGCCAGCAGCTTAGGGAGACTAGCGGGGGTTCCGGATGAGCAGTTCTTC.

The chain joins TRBV7-9 to TRBJ1-1; D remains unclear. V lost 5 bases and J 4 bases, leaving 11 bases between the germline ends. Germline V gene lookup returns CDR1 SEHNR and CDR2 FQNEAQ (reference sequence). The CDR3 is 13 residues long. CDR3 region: CASSRPSATEAFF. DNA of the CDR3: TGTGCCAGCAGCAGGCCTAGTGCCACTGAAGCTTTCTTT.

This chain joins TRBV30 and TRBJ2-7, with D tentatively TRBD1 (5 bases). Trimming took off 0 bases at V and 4 bases at J, with 19 bases between the two ends. The CDR3 extends over 16 amino acids. CDR1 and CDR2 from the germline V gene are GTSNPN and SVGIG (reference sequence). The CDR3 spells CAWSVTGVGITYEQYF. In DNA, the CDR3 is TGTGCCTGGAGTGTAACAGGTGTGGGGATTACGTACGAGCAGTACTTC.

The V call is TRBV28, the J call TRBJ2-5; 10 bases line up with TRBD2. Germline CDR1 and CDR2: MDHEN and SYDVKM. The CDR3 consists of 16 residues. V dropped 2 bases and J dropped 6; count of bases not matched to a gene: 9. The CDR3 protein is CASSLGLAGALKTQYF. The CDR3 nucleotides read TGTGCCAGCAGTTTAGGGCTAGCGGGGGCGTTGAAGACCCAGTACTTC.

This chain joins TRBV10-1 and TRBJ1-2, with 9 bases fitting TRBD1. The V segment lost 6 bases and the J segment 8 bases; nucleotides outside the gene matches: 13. The CDR3 runs to 15 residues. Germline V gene lookup returns CDR1 WNHNN and CDR2 SYGVQD (reference sequence). Here the CDR3 DNA reads TGCGCCAGCAGATTTACGGGACAGGGCGAAATAGGCTACACCTTC. As protein: CASRFTGQGEIGYTF.

The chain recombines TRBV7-9 with TRBJ2-2; 12 bases fit TRBD2. V lost 2 bases, J lost 5 bases, and 6 bases stayed unmatched. CDR1 and CDR2 from the germline V gene are SEHNR and FQNEAQ (reference sequence). This CDR3 comprises 17 residues. The CDR3 spells CASSLRLAGDMTGELFF. CDR3 coding DNA: TGTGCCAGCAGCTTACGACTAGCGGGGGATATGACCGGGGAGCTGTTTTTT. The full variable domain, its missing parts supplied by reference TRBV7-9 and TRBJ2-2, is DTGVSQNPRHKITKRGQNVTFRCDPISEHNRLYWYRQTLGQGPEFLTYFQNEAQLEKSRLLSDRFSAERPKGSFSTLEIQRTEQGDSAMYLCASSLRLAGDMTGELFFGEGSRLTVL.

This clone is a singleton in its sample. The chain joins TRBV19 to TRBJ2-5; 9 bases align to TRBD1. Germline V gene lookup returns CDR1 LNHDA and CDR2 SQIVND (reference sequence). This CDR3 spans 17 amino acids. V lost 0 bases to trimming and J lost 0 bases; unmatched junction nucleotides: 5. The CDR3, as DNA: TGTGCCAGTAGTATAGATAAGGGACAGGGAGACCAAGAGACCCAGTACTTC. Its translation: CASSIDKGQGDQETQYF.

The J gene is TRBJ1-1, the V gene TRBV30, with TRBD1 matching over 7 bases. CDR3 size: 16 residues. Losses at the gene ends were 4 bases for V and 8 bases for J; bases not matched to a gene: 19. Germline CDR1 reads GTSNPN; CDR2 reads SVGIG (reference sequence). The DNA for the CDR3 is TGTGCCTGGATACCTTGGTTAGAGACAGGGCCCTCGGAAGCTTTCTTT. Its protein is CAWIPWLETGPSEAFF.

V is TRBV7-2 and J is TRBJ1-2; D possibly corresponds to TRBD1 (6 bases). The CDR3 has 15 residues. The germline gives CDR1 SGHTA, CDR2 FQGNSA. V was cut by 5 bases and J by 4 bases, with 17 bases left in between. CDR3 residues: CASSPQGGITYGYTF. CDR3 DNA sequence: TGTGCCAGCAGCCCCCAAGGGGGTATAACCTATGGCTACACCTTC. The full variable domain, its missing parts supplied by reference TRBV7-2 and TRBJ1-2, is GAGVSQSPSNKVTEKGKDVELRCDPISGHTALYWYRQSLGQGLEFLIYFQGNSAPDKSGLPSDRFSAERTGGSVSTLTIQRTQQEDSAVYLCASSPQGGITYGYTFGSGTRLTVV.

The J gene is TRBJ2-1, the V gene TRBV27; 13 bases fit TRBD2. The V segment lost 7 bases and the J segment 5 bases; nucleotides outside the gene matches: 5. The CDR3 sequence is 15 residues long. The germline gives CDR1 MNHEY, CDR2 SMNVEV (reference sequence). The CDR3 DNA reads TGTGCCAGCACCCTCGGGACTAGCGGGGACAATGAGCAGTTCTTC. The encoded protein is CASTLGTSGDNEQFF.

The rearrangement uses TRBV9 and TRBJ2-7; no definite D call. With 5 bases removed from V and 3 bases from J, the gap between germline ends came to 12 bases. The CDR3 runs to 13 residues. In germline, CDR1 is SGDLS, CDR2 YYNGEE. The CDR3 sequence is CASSAHGDYEQYF. CDR3 DNA sequence: TGTGCCAGCAGTGCCCACGGTGACTACGAGCAGTACTTC.

The chain combines TRBV7-8 with TRBJ1-2, with D tentatively TRBD1 (5 bases). Trimming left V 4 bases short and J 4 bases short, with 22 bases between. CDR1 is SGHVS and CDR2 is FQNEAQ in the germline V gene. The CDR3 is 17 residues long. CDR3 in amino acids: CASSSRRAPLPLYGYTF. The CDR3 nucleotides are TGTGCCAGCAGCTCACGCAGGGCCCCCTTACCGCTCTATGGCTACACCTTC.

The chain combines TRBV2 with TRBJ2-5; possible D gene TRBD1, 5 bases. The length of the CDR3 is 16 residues. Looked up from germline, CDR1 is SNHLY and CDR2 is FYNNEI. The V end was cut by 1 base, the J end by 3 bases, with 15 bases between. The CDR3 nucleotides are TGTGCCAGCAGTGAAGTTGCTGTAGGGGTGGAAGAGACCCAGTACTTC. The encoded protein is CASSEVAVGVEETQYF.

The CDR3 sequence: CASSRLRDSQVETQYF. As DNA, the CDR3 is TGTGCCAGCAGTCGCTTAAGGGACAGTCAAGTAGAGACCCAGTACTTC. The chain uses TRBV27 and TRBJ2-5, with 7 bases lining up with TRBD1. The V and J ends lost 5 bases and 4 bases, in that order; junction bases with no gene match: 13. CDR3 length equals 16 residues. Per germline, CDR1 MNHEY and CDR2 SMNVEV (reference sequence).

The V call is TRBV5-6, the J call TRBJ1-2; the D gene is possibly TRBD1 (5 bases). The CDR3 is 14 amino acids. Trimming pared 1 base from V and 6 bases from J, leaving 13 bases between. Looked up from germline, CDR1 is SGHDT and CDR2 is YYEEEE. The CDR3 here is CASSLQGFINGYTF. As DNA, the CDR3 is TGTGCCAGCAGCTTGCAGGGCTTCATAAATGGCTACACCTTC.

This chain uses TRBV27 with TRBJ2-1, with D tentatively TRBD1 (6 bases). Deletions cut 6 bases from V and 0 bases from J, with 15 bases between. Looked up from germline, CDR1 is MNHEY and CDR2 is SMNVEV (reference sequence). The CDR3 contains 16 residues. This chain's CDR3 is CASRIQGPSSYNEQFF. The CDR3 DNA is TGTGCCAGCAGGATACAGGGACCGAGCTCCTACAATGAGCAGTTCTTC.

V gene TRBV5-1 combines with J gene TRBJ2-2; TRBD1 agrees at 7 bases. Germline trimming cut 4 bases from V and 7 bases from J; bases unmatched to any gene: 10. The CDR3 runs to 15 residues. Germline CDR1 SGHRS, CDR2 YFSETQ. CDR3 DNA sequence: TGCGCCAGCAGCATGGGGGACAGCGGAGTCGGGGAGCTGTTTTTT. This sequence encodes CASSMGDSGVGELFF.

V usage is TRBV13 and J usage is TRBJ1-1, with 8 bases that match TRBD1. This CDR3 contains 15 residues. Germline CDR1 PRHDT, CDR2 FYEKMQ (reference sequence). V gave up 5 bases and J gave up 3 bases; unmatched junction bases: 8. DNA for the CDR3: TGTGCCAGCAGCCTGGACAGGGTAGGGGACACTGAAGCTTTCTTT. As protein: CASSLDRVGDTEAFF.

The gene calls are TRBV7-9 and TRBJ2-7; 7 bases agree with TRBD1. TRBJ2-1 matches the DNA end more closely, so the J call is doubtful. The CDR3 is 15 residues long. In germline, CDR1 is SEHNR, CDR2 FQNEAQ (reference sequence). Here the CDR3 DNA reads TGTGCCAGCAGCCCGAGACAGGGATCCTACAATGAGCAGTTCTTC. This translates into CASSPRQGSYNEQFF.